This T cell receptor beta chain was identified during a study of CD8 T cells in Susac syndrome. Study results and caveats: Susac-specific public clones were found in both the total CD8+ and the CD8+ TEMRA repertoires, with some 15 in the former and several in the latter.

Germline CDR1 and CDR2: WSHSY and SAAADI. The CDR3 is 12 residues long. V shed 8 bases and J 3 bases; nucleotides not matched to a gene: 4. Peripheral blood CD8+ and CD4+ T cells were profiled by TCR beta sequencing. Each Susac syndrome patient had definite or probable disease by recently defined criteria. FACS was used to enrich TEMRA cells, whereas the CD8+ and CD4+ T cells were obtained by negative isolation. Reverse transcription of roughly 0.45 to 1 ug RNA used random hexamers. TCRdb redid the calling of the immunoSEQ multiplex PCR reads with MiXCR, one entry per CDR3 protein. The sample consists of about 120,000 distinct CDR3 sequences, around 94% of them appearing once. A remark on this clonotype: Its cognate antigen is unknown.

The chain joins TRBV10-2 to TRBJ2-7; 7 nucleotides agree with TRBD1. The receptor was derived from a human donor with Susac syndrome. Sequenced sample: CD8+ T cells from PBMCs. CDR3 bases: TGCGCCAGCGGTCCAGGGGGCTACGAGCAGTACTTC. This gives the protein CASGPGGYEQYF.